This TCR beta chain was profiled in a study of T cells in Graves' hyperthyroidism and ophthalmopathy. Overall study findings and caveats: The model's output predicted ophthalmopathy at a median of about 5.9 months prior to onset. Expanded thyroid clonotypes (above 0.001) were mostly also found in blood.

This clonotype was counted a few times. No antigen is known for it. Researchers took RNA transcripts and amplified the TCR beta CDR3 regions from them. HTBI primers were used for first-round RT-PCR of the TCR CDR3. Each CDR3 protein is one row after TCRdb ran MiXCR on the multiplex PCR reads. The data hold under 350,000 distinct CDR3 sequences, with roughly 18% observed a single time. The PBMCs were sourced from fresh peripheral blood (around 10 ml). Trimming cost V 5 bases and J 0 bases, with 23 bases left between them. The germline V gene encodes CDR1 SGHRS and CDR2 YFSETQ. CDR3 length: 18 amino acids.

This sequence joins TRBV5-1 and TRBJ1-2, with D possibly TRBD1 on 6 matching bases. The receptor comes from a woman aged 45-65 years with Graves' hyperthyroidism. Sequencing was performed on blood. The CDR3 spells CASRPGAPGIGANYGYTF. In nucleotides, the CDR3 is TGCGCCAGCAGACCGGGGGCCCCGGGAATTGGAGCTAACTATGGCTACACCTTC.